This T cell receptor beta chain originates from a study of blood T cell repertoires in COVID-19 (dated by TCRdb to the early 2020s). With respect to the entire study: Samples covering the acute and convalescent phases of COVID-19 were provided by collaborators in the United States, Italy and Spain. The repertoires were made available in a free public database intended to serve as a resource for research on the immune response to SARS-CoV-2. Where available, HLA class I and class II types were obtained from metadata supplied by the sample provider rather than from assay-based typing. Samples came from the ongoing ImmuneRACE study (first 160 participants) plus 1,254 subjects from 6 global collaborators. A de-identified subject ID, COVID-19 status, age in years and sex were almost always included in the sample metadata. Subjects who had been exposed to COVID-19, were actively infected with it, or had recovered from it provided the deeply sampled blood TCRbeta repertoires that made up the dataset. The material from the prospective study consisted of cDNA or gDNA derived from T cells, B-cell-depleted T cells, or PBMCs.

The CDR3 runs 16 amino acids, cysteine and phenylalanine included. CDR3 DNA only is kept here, 48 bases in frame from base 1. CDR1 and CDR2 are drawn from the germline V gene (reference sequence): PRHDT, FYEKMQ. The junction shows trimming of 4 bases on V and 6 bases on J, and the gene matches do not reach 10 bases of it. On the study overall, not on this receptor specifically: The quantity of clinical and demographic metadata differed by source and by participant and was supplied without curation.

Enrolling through a virtual design, the prospective study's participants ranged in age from about 18 to 89 years and lived across 20 to 30 United States geographic areas. Cohort assignment in the prospective study relied on participant-reported clinical history from a screening survey and a study questionnaire. Recovered participants in ImmuneRACE Cohort 3 were defined as having two consecutive negative NP/OP PCR tests, clearance from a healthcare professional, or resolution of symptoms. Each participant in the prospective study had whole blood, serum and a nasopharyngeal or oropharyngeal swab collected by mobile phlebotomists. Over a roughly 2-month period, participants in the prospective study had the option of providing additional blood draws and questionnaires. Blood samples from the prospective study were shipped frozen or at room temperature prior to DNA extraction. TCRbeta CDR3 regions were amplified from genomic DNA by means of the immunoSEQ Assay, a bias-controlled multiplex PCR. The original methods were these. Nucleated cell counts per sample were estimated from amplification of reference gene primers within the assay. To quantify the absolute abundance of each unique TCRbeta CDR3 rearrangement, sequence reads were collapsed and filtered. For each sample, productive Simpson clonality was calculated by taking the square root of Simpson's diversity index across productive rearrangements. TCRdb carries this immuneACCESS record with in-frame sequences only. Its versions omit some clonotypes, under half of them owing to an unresolved V gene in the studies checked, with the rest unexplained. The V and J calls and clone size were taken over from that table, and D and trimming were inferred from the DNA. A total of about 220,000 clones appear in this sample, 82% of them only once. The ten largest clonotypes hold 3% to 4% of the sample.

Comments on this clone: Its antigen is currently not known. One base away there is no much larger clone; base qualities are not given.

The source material was PBMCs or T cells enriched from blood (not recorded which). This clonotype was obtained from a woman aged 60-75 years who had recovered from COVID-19. Recombination joined TRBV13 with TRBJ2-3; 10 central nucleotides agree with TRBD2. The CDR3 here reads CASSSYSSGGADTQYF. The nucleotide sequence is given as TGTGCCAGCAGCTCCTACTCTAGCGGGGGAGCGGATACGCAGTATTTT.